This paragraph covers one TCR beta chain sequence. The data derive from a study of blood T cell repertoires in COVID-19. Study as a whole: Sample material is recorded as cDNA or gDNA derived from T cells, B-cell-depleted T cells, or PBMCs.

CDR1 is KGHSH, CDR2 LQKENI, per germline. There are 17 residues in the CDR3. Germline trimming cut 3 bases from V and 4 bases from J; bases unmatched to any gene: 14. Profiled with immunoSEQ multiplex PCR; TCRdb holds only in-frame clones, not every one. The sample consists of 93,000 or so clones, 87% of them appearing once. The receptor was derived from a man between 45 and 60 years old in a cohort sampled during active COVID-19. Specimen: peripheral blood. The J gene is TRBJ1-2, the V gene TRBV18; TRBD1 matches 7 bases. CDR3 in amino acids: CASSPISRGEDSYGYTF. The DNA of the CDR3 is TGTGCCAGCTCACCGATTTCCAGGGGGGAAGACAGCTATGGCTACACCTTC.